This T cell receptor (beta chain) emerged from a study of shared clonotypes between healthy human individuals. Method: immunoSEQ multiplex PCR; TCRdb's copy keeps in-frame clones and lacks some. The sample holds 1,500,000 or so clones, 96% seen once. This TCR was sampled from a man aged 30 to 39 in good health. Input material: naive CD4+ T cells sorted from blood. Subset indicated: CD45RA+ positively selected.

CDR3 sequence (DNA): TGTGCCAGCAGCTTGGTGGCGGGAGGGCCGGGAGAGACCCAGTACTTC. The encoded protein is CASSLVAGGPGETQYF. The chain couples TRBV7-2 to TRBJ2-5; 9 nucleotides line up with TRBD2. The CDR3 runs 16 residues. CDR1 and CDR2 from the germline V gene are SGHTA and FQGNSA. The V segment lost 3 bases and the J segment 4 bases; nucleotides outside the gene matches: 9.